This T cell receptor (beta chain) was identified during a study of T cells in women clearing cervical HPV infection. Points from the study as a whole: Richness differences could reflect unmeasured T-cell content per sample.

Germline trimming cut 0 bases from V and 3 bases from J; bases unmatched to any gene: 2. Germline CDR1 reads KGHSH; CDR2 reads LQKENI. The CDR3 consists of 16 residues. Profiled with immunoSEQ multiplex PCR; TCRdb holds only in-frame clones, not every one. This sample contains roughly 30,000 clones. Regarding this clone: The target antigen is unknown. The CDR3 is cut off 3 residues early in the read; its end comes from the germline J gene.

The chain couples TRBV18 to TRBJ2-2; TRBD1 matches at 9 bases. The receptor was isolated from a woman aged 18 to 69 with a cervical HPV16 infection that either progressed to CIN3+ or cleared (not recorded which). Material: blood buffy coat. The CDR3 loop is CASSPPWTGDTGELFF. The CDR3 DNA, read in part, is TGTGCCAGCTCACCACCCTGGACAGGGGACACCGGGGAG. The whole variable domain, filled in from reference TRBV18 and TRBJ2-2, reads NAGVMQNPRHLVRRRGQEARLRCSPMKGHSHVYWYRQLPEEGLKFMVYLQKENIIDESGMPKERFSAEFPKEGPSILRIQQVVRGDSAAYFCASSPPWTGDTGELFFGEGSRLTVL.